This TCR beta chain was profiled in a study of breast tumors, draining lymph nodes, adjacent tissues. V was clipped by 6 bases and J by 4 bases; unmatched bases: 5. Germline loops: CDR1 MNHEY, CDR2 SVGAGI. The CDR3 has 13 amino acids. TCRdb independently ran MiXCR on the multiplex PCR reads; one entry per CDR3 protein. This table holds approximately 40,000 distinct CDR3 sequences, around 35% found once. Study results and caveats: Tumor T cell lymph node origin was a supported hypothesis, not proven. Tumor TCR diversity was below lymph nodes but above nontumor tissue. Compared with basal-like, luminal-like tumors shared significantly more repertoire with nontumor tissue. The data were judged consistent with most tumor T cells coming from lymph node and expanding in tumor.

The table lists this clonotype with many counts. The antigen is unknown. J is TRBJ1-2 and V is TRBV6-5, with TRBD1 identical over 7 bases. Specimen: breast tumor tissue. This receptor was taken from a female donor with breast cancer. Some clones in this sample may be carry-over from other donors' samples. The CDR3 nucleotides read TGTGCCAGCAGCCGACAGGGTCTCTATGGCTACACCTTC. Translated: CASSRQGLYGYTF.